The following is a TCR beta chain sequence with its context. The data belong to a study of cytomegalovirus exposure and HLA in healthy donors. The PCR contained 60 Vbeta and 13 Jbeta primers. Only in-frame clones appear in the TCRdb table, and some are missing; sequencing was by immunoSEQ multiplex PCR. The sample has approximately 200,000 clones, about 86% seen once; the top ten hold around 2.1%. The CDR3 consists of 15 residues. Trimming took 2 bases from V and 2 from J; bases not matched to a gene: 0. Germline V gene sequence: CDR1 MGHDK, CDR2 SYGVNS. Material: PBMCs. The V and J genes are TRBV25-1 and TRBJ2-1, with 10 bases matching TRBD1. This TCR was recovered from a woman in her late teens or twenties in good health and CMV-seropositive. The CDR3 reads CASSEGQGAYNEQFF. In DNA, the CDR3 is TGTGCCAGCAGTGAAGGACAGGGGGCCTACAATGAGCAGTTCTTC.